A single T cell receptor beta chain is shown here with its context. What it binds is unknown. These data originate in a study of chemoradiotherapy in HPV16-positive cancers. Study results and limitations: Better recurrence-free survival went with HPV-responsive T-cell expansion in HPV16-positive patients. Non-HPV-specific T cells did not expand in tumors during treatment, whereas candidate HPV-specific clones and E7-related motifs did.

Method: immunoSEQ multiplex PCR; TCRdb's copy keeps in-frame clones and lacks some. The data show about 34,000 clones, around 93% seen once. Germline V gene data show CDR1 as SNHLY and CDR2 as FYNNEI. Trimming took 2 bases from V and 0 from J, leaving 11 bases between them. The CDR3 spans 16 residues. Samples were taken several times over chemoradiotherapy. This chain uses TRBV2 with TRBJ2-1; D might be TRBD2 (5 bases). The sample in question was blood, obtained from a patient who underwent chemoradiotherapy. The clonotype was recovered from a human donor with HPV-associated anogenital cancer. CDR3 amino acids: CASSERGLSSYNEQFF. CDR3 in DNA: TGTGCCAGCAGTGAACGCGGGCTGAGCTCCTACAATGAGCAGTTCTTC. The full variable domain, in which reference TRBV2 and TRBJ2-1 provide the parts outside the CDR3, is EPEVTQTPSHQVTQMGQEVILRCVPISNHLYFYWYRQILGQKVEFLVSFYNNEISEKSEIFDDQFSVERPDGSNFTLKIRSTKLEDSAMYFCASSERGLSSYNEQFFGPGTRLTVL.